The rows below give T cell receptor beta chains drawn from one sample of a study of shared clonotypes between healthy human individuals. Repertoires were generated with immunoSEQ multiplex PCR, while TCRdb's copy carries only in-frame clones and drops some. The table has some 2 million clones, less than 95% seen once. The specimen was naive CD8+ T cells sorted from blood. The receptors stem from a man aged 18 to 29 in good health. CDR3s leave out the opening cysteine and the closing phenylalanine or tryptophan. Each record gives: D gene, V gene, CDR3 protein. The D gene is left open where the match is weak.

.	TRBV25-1	ASLYQETQY
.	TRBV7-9	ASSSQTRSDTQY
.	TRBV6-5	ASSYPGGVNTGELF
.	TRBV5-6	ASSLWGGTEAF
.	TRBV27	ASRPEGGLDTEAF
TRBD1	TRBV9	ASSAPKPGQGNTGELF
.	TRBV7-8	ASSIHSAGNNSPLH
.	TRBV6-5	ASRPDRGYNSPLH
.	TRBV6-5	ASSYRDQGNTIY
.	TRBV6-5	ASSENGREQY
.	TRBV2	ASRPGTLGSNYGYT
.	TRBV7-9	ASSLAGASYNEQF
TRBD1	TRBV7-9	ASSWVTGENTEAF
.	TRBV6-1	ASSEATRPVYGYT
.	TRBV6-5	ASSYSDGFVGYT
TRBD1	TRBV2	ASINGTVIGGFTDTQY
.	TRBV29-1	SVLQDSNSPLH
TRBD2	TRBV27	ASSLVSGGASYEQY
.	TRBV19	ATSTGLTEAF
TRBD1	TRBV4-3	ASSQDRGNMNTEAF
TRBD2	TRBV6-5	ASSPVSGGSYEQY
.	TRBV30	AWSEDSPSTDTQY
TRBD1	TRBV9	ASTQSGTGNTEAF
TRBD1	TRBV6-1	ASSEWGQGLSGYT
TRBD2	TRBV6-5	ASSWDYSYEQY
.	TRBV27	ASREEPGELF
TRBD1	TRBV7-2	ASRSGTAINPYTEAF
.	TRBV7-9	ASSSSLGMNTEAF
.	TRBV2	ASSLLLGGEQF
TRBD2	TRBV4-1	ASSQAWTSGYNEQF
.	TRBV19	ASSYDINSGNTIY
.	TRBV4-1	ASSHSQGGFAYGYT
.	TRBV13	ASSSHNYEQY
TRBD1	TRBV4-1	ASSQGIRGLYVDEQY
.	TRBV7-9	ASSQTAYEAF
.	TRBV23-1	ASSQQQSYEQY
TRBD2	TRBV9	ASSVVPLAGAGANVLT
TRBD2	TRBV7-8	ASSLGLAGSSYNEQF
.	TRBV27	ASSFSAGQPQH
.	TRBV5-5	ASSLVVTYEQY
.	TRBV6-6	ASSYRSSTDTQY
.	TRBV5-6	ASTLLGDTQY